These 18 T cell receptor beta chains share one sample of origin, sequenced in a study of vaccination and CD4 T cells after COVID-19. Treatment denoted: roughly 11-day PBMC culture with coronavirus spike peptide pools or control peptides (ViraFEST assay). Sequencing of cultured CD4+ T cell DNA used the Oncomine TCR Beta short-read assay. TCRdb reprocessed the PCR reads via MiXCR and lists one record per CDR3 protein. The data hold about 27,000 distinct CDR3 sequences, with roughly 60% observed a single time. Their cognate antigens are unknown. The input for sequencing was CD4+ T cells from blood, cultured in vitro, taken after SARS-CoV-2 vaccination. The receptors shown here come from a human donor who received a COVID-19 vaccine.

V and J are TRBV7-4 and TRBJ2-1, with D tentatively TRBD1 (7 bases). Germline CDR1 reads SGHVT; CDR2 reads SQSDAQ. CDR3 length equals 15 residues. V lost 5 bases and J 4 bases, leaving 15 bases between the germline ends. The CDR3 spells CASSVRAGGYNEQFF. CDR3 DNA: TGTGCCAGCAGCGTAAGGGCAGGGGGGTACAATGAGCAGTTCTTC.

In DNA form, the CDR3 reads TGTGCCAGCAGACCGGGACAGGGGATCTACGAGCAGTACTTC. Its protein product is CASRPGQGIYEQYF. The V and J genes are TRBV12-3 or TRBV12-4 and TRBJ2-7; the match to TRBD1 covers 10 bases. V was clipped by 6 bases and J by 3 bases; unmatched bases: 5. The CDR3 loop spans 14 amino acids.

This clonotype showed up just a few times. V and J are TRBV5-1 and TRBJ1-2; TRBD1 aligns across 7 bases. Germline CDR1 reads SGHRS; CDR2 reads YFSETQ. The CDR3 spans 15 residues. With V trimmed by 4 bases and J by 4 bases, 10 bases remained unmatched. For the CDR3, the DNA is TGCGCCAGCAGCCTCGGACAGGCGGGTAGCTATGGCTACACCTTC. This translates into CASSLGQAGSYGYTF.

This clonotype has only a few counts. V is TRBV10-1 and J is TRBJ1-1, with unresolved D. The V end lost 3 bases, the J end lost 6 bases, and 11 bases lay between the germline ends. The CDR3 spans 13 residues. CDR1 and CDR2 from the germline V gene are WNHNN and SYGVQD (reference sequence). CDR3 nucleotide sequence: TGCGCCAGCAGTGATTGGGGTACGGCTGAAGCTTTCTTT. This codes for CASSDWGTAEAFF.

About this clonotype itself: One junction end disagrees with the germline gene, perhaps due to a read error. The gene calls are TRBV6-1 and TRBJ2-7; tentatively, D is TRBD1 (5 bases). The CDR3 is made up of 14 amino acids. CDR1 MNHNS and CDR2 SASEGT come from the germline V gene. The CDR3 region is CAGRAETRPYEQYF. In nucleotides, the CDR3 is TGTGCCGGCAGGGCAGAGACAAGACCCTACGAGCAGTACTTC.

V gene TRBV20-1 combines with J gene TRBJ2-7; D assignment may be TRBD1 or TRBD2 (5 bases each). Trimming left V 6 bases short and J 2 bases short, with 8 bases between. The CDR3 spans 11 residues. Germline values: CDR1 DFQATT, CDR2 SNEGSKA (reference sequence). CDR3 DNA sequence: TGCAGTGCCAGGGACCCCTACGAGCAGTACTTC. Translation gives CSARDPYEQYF.

The J gene is TRBJ1-1, the V gene TRBV7-8, with 8 bases matching TRBD1. There are 15 residues in the CDR3. Germline V gives CDR1 SGHVS, CDR2 FQNEAQ. J was trimmed by 4 bases and V by 0 bases; bases with no gene match: 4. This CDR3 is CASSLAGQGGTEAFF. The CDR3 nucleotides are TGTGCCAGCAGCTTAGCCGGACAGGGTGGCACTGAAGCTTTCTTT.

V is TRBV5-4 and J is TRBJ2-3; D is possibly TRBD1 (6 bases). This CDR3 region has 14 residues. Germline values: CDR1 SGHNT, CDR2 YYREEE (reference sequence). With 6 bases removed from V and 2 bases from J, the gap between germline ends came to 13 bases. CDR3 sequence: CASTSQGYTDTQYF. CDR3 DNA sequence: TGTGCCAGCACCTCTCAGGGGTACACAGATACGCAGTATTTT.

The V gene is TRBV29-1, the J gene TRBJ1-1; 7 positions match TRBD1. The CDR3 runs to 12 residues. CDR1 and CDR2 from the germline V gene are SQVTM and ANQGSEA. V shed 1 base, J shed 10 bases, and the junction held 6 bases outside the gene matches. This chain's CDR3 is CSVEGRGLGAFF. CDR3 bases: TGCAGCGTTGAAGGTAGGGGGCTGGGAGCTTTCTTT.

This chain links TRBV19 with TRBJ1-5; D not certain. Germline V CDR1 and CDR2: LNHDA, SQIVND (reference sequence). V shed 1 base and J shed 0 bases, with 7 bases lying between them. The length of the CDR3 is 15 residues. CDR3 protein: CASSIVGSSNQPQHF. The CDR3, as DNA: TGTGCCAGTAGTATAGTTGGCAGTAGCAATCAGCCCCAGCATTTT.

Comment on this clonotype: The germline gene is not matched at one end of the junction; a read error may be the cause. The rearrangement joins TRBV6-1 to TRBJ1-2; possible D gene TRBD1, 6 bases. The CDR3 covers 14 residues. CDR1 and CDR2 (germline): MNHNS, SASEGT. CDR3 coding DNA: TGTGCCAGCACTGAAGTTCCAGGGGTTGATGGCTACACCTTC. It yields the protein CASTEVPGVDGYTF.

The rearrangement joins TRBV19 to TRBJ1-6; TRBD1 matches 7 bases. Trimming at V came to 9 bases and at J to 7 bases, leaving 3 bases not matched to a gene. Germline loops: CDR1 LNHDA, CDR2 SQIVND (reference sequence). This CDR3 is built from 12 residues. CDR3 loop: CARQGYNSPLHF. The CDR3 coding sequence is TGTGCCAGACAGGGGTACAATTCACCCCTCCACTTT. Full variable domain (missing parts from reference TRBV19 and TRBJ1-6): DGGITQSPKYLFRKEGQNVTLSCEQNLNHDAMYWYRQDPGQGLRLIYYSQIVNDFQKGDIAEGYSVSREKKESFPLTVTSAQKNPTAFYLCARQGYNSPLHFGNGTRLTVT.

The chain combines TRBV11-3 with TRBJ2-1, with D possibly called TRBD1 or TRBD2 (6 bases each). Germline CDR1 is SGHNT and CDR2 is YENEEA. The CDR3 extends over 14 amino acids. Trimming took 5 bases from V and 9 from J, leaving 17 bases between them. In DNA form, the CDR3 reads TGTGCCAGCAGCCCGGGGGCTAGTCTTGGTGAGCAGTTCTTC. Translating gives CASSPGASLGEQFF.

The V call is TRBV6-1, the J call TRBJ1-1, with 8 bases lining up with TRBD1. With 6 bases clipped from V and 4 bases from J, the junction kept 7 bases outside the gene matches. The CDR3 contains 14 residues. Germline V lookup: CDR1 MNHNS, CDR2 SASEGT. For the CDR3, the DNA is TGTGCCAGCAGCTCCCGGGACAGGATCACTGAAGCTTTCTTT. Protein product: CASSSRDRITEAFF.

The chain carries TRBV29-1 and TRBJ1-3; perhaps TRBD1 as D (6 bases). Germline CDR1 and CDR2: SQVTM and ANQGSEA. V lost 3 bases, J lost 3 bases, and 6 bases lay in between. This CDR3 comprises 12 residues. For the CDR3, the DNA is TGCAGCGTTGACAGGGGTGGAAACACCATATATTTT. Its translation: CSVDRGGNTIYF.

V is TRBV30 and J is TRBJ1-2; D is perhaps TRBD1 (6 bases). V gave up 1 base and J gave up 4 bases, with 10 bases separating them. The CDR3 totals 13 residues. Germline V CDR1 and CDR2: GTSNPN, SVGIG (reference sequence). CDR3 bases: TGTGCCTGGAGTGAGGACAGCCCCTATGGCTACACCTTC. Protein: CAWSEDSPYGYTF.

This clonotype was observed a handful of times. The chain combines TRBV6-1 with TRBJ1-2, with TRBD1 identical over 8 bases. The J segment lost 4 bases and the V segment lost 6 bases, leaving 10 bases of the junction unmatched. Germline V CDR1 and CDR2: MNHNS, SASEGT. The CDR3 is 15 residues long. CDR3 in DNA: TGTGCCAGCAGCCGACAGGGGAAGAGTGGCTATGGCTACACCTTC. Amino acids: CASSRQGKSGYGYTF.

The CDR3 protein is CASSFIHRETTEAFF. DNA for the CDR3: TGTGCCAGCAGCTTCATCCACAGGGAGACAACTGAAGCTTTCTTT. J is TRBJ1-1 and V is TRBV5-4, with D perhaps matching TRBD1 (6 bases). Germline CDR1 reads SGHNT; CDR2 reads YYREEE (reference sequence). The CDR3 runs to 15 residues. The V and J ends lost 2 bases and 5 bases respectively, with 16 bases between them. Drawing the rest from reference TRBV5-4 and TRBJ1-1, the complete variable domain is ETGVTQSPTHLIKTRGQQVTLRCSSQSGHNTVSWYQQALGQGPQFIFQYYREEENGRGNFPPRFSGLQFPNYSSELNVNALELDDSALYLCASSFIHRETTEAFFGQGTRLTVV.